These 28 T cell receptor beta chains share one sample of origin, sequenced in a study of shared clonotypes between healthy human individuals. Profiling relied on immunoSEQ multiplex PCR, and the TCRdb table lists in-frame clones only, not all of them. The sample shows more than 550,000 clones, over 60% of them seen only once. Sequencing was performed on memory CD4+ T cells sorted from blood. The subset: CD45RA-negative fraction. Source of these receptors: a woman between 25 and 40 years old in good health.

The gene calls are TRBV28 and TRBJ2-7; no clear D. The CDR3 is made up of 13 amino acids. Looked up from germline, CDR1 is MDHEN and CDR2 is SYDVKM. Trimming removed 6 bases from V and 0 bases from J, with 9 bases in between. The CDR3 coding sequence is TGTGCCAGCAGGGTCGCGGCCTCCTACGAGCAGTACTTC. Its protein is CASRVAASYEQYF.

This chain uses TRBV7-2 with TRBJ2-7; D assignment may be TRBD1 or TRBD2 (5 bases each). Germline assignment: CDR1 SGHTA and CDR2 FQGNSA. V gave up 1 base and J gave up 1 base, with 11 bases separating them. The length of the CDR3 is 15 residues. The CDR3 reads CASSLEGWGSYEQYF. CDR3 nucleotide sequence: TGTGCCAGCAGCTTAGAAGGCTGGGGGTCCTACGAGCAGTACTTC.

This clone has just a few counts. The chain couples TRBV18 to TRBJ2-3; the match to TRBD1 covers 8 bases. Germline trimming cut 2 bases from V and 2 bases from J; bases unmatched to any gene: 3. The CDR3 sequence is 15 residues long. From germline, CDR1 is KGHSH and CDR2 LQKENI. The CDR3 here is CASSPRQGNTDTQYF. CDR3 in DNA: TGTGCCAGCTCACCAAGACAGGGGAACACAGATACGCAGTATTTT.

This chain links TRBV28 with TRBJ1-4; D remains unclear. The CDR3 sequence is 12 residues long. Germline loops: CDR1 MDHEN, CDR2 SYDVKM. V lost 8 bases, J lost 3 bases, and 7 bases lay in between. This chain's CDR3 is CASSQANEKLFF. For the CDR3, the DNA is TGTGCCAGCTCTCAGGCTAATGAAAAACTGTTTTTT.

This sequence joins TRBV18 and TRBJ1-5, with D maybe TRBD1 (5 bases). Germline loops: CDR1 KGHSH, CDR2 LQKENI. V lost 3 bases and J lost 7, with 13 bases in between. This CDR3 spans 14 amino acids. The CDR3 spells CASSPSGAEQPQHF. The DNA for the CDR3 is TGTGCCAGCTCACCGTCCGGGGCGGAACAGCCCCAGCATTTT. The whole variable domain, remainder taken from reference TRBV18 and TRBJ1-5, is NAGVMQNPRHLVRRRGQEARLRCSPMKGHSHVYWYRQLPEEGLKFMVYLQKENIIDESGMPKERFSAEFPKEGPSILRIQQVVRGDSAAYFCASSPSGAEQPQHFGDGTRLSIL.

Concerning this clone: One end of the junction is discordant with germline, which a read error may explain. The rearrangement joins TRBV7-2 to TRBJ2-2; possibly TRBD2 for D (5 bases). This CDR3 has 14 amino acids. Germline CDR1 SGHTA, CDR2 FQGNSA. The chain's CDR3 is CASRLGRNTGELFF. The DNA of the CDR3 is TGTGCCAGCAGGTTAGGGAGAAACACCGGGGAGCTGTTTTTT.

DNA of the CDR3: TGTGCCAGCAGTGACGGACTAGCCCGAGAGACCCAGTACTTC. Encoded protein: CASSDGLARETQYF. The chain recombines TRBV25-1 with TRBJ2-5, with 8 bases lining up with TRBD2. CDR3 length equals 14 residues. The trim removed 3 bases at V and 4 bases at J, leaving 4 bases unmatched. CDR1 is MGHDK and CDR2 is SYGVNS in the germline V gene.

V gene TRBV18 combines with J gene TRBJ1-4; D ambiguous. There are 13 residues in the CDR3. The ends were cut back, 8 bases at V and 0 bases at J, with 7 bases in the middle. Germline CDR1 and CDR2: KGHSH and LQKENI. The CDR3 loop reads CASKNATNEKLFF. The CDR3 DNA reads as TGTGCCAGCAAAAATGCAACTAATGAAAAACTGTTTTTT.

This clone was recorded a few times. The rearrangement joins TRBV4-2 to TRBJ1-1; D is unresolved. Germline values: CDR1 LGHNA, CDR2 YNFKEQ. The CDR3 runs 15 residues. The germline V and J ends were trimmed by 1 base and 0 bases, with 9 bases remaining between them. CDR3: CASSQGGAMNTEAFF. CDR3 in DNA: TGTGCCAGCAGCCAAGGAGGAGCGATGAACACTGAAGCTTTCTTT.

This clone turned up a few times. The chain uses TRBV28 and TRBJ2-2; 9 bases match TRBD1. V gave up 9 bases and J gave up 3 bases; unmatched junction bases: 5. Germline V gene sequence: CDR1 MDHEN, CDR2 SYDVKM. The CDR3 has 14 amino acids. The DNA for the CDR3 is TGTGCCAGTATACAGGGGGCGGACACCGGGGAGCTGTTTTTT. It translates to CASIQGADTGELFF.

Worth noting for this clone: Other DNA sequences of this sample code for an identical CDR3. The chain couples TRBV29-1 to TRBJ1-3; D is unclear. The germline V and J ends were trimmed by 3 bases and 2 bases, with 5 bases remaining between them. The germline gives CDR1 SQVTM, CDR2 ANQGSEA. This CDR3 is built from 12 residues. This CDR3 reads CSVDTPGNTIYF. CDR3 nucleotides: TGCAGCGTTGATACACCTGGAAACACCATATATTTT.

The chain joins TRBV5-1 to TRBJ2-7; tentatively, D is TRBD1 or TRBD2 (7 bases each). Germline-derived CDR1 and CDR2 are SGHRS and YFSETQ. The CDR3 consists of 16 residues. Trimming stripped 5 bases from V and 3 bases from J, with 21 bases between. For the CDR3, the DNA is TGCGCCAGCAGACTTGCCGGGGGGACAGTTAACTACGAGCAGTACTTC. Translating gives CASRLAGGTVNYEQYF. The full variable domain, rest sourced from reference TRBV5-1 and TRBJ2-7, is KAGVTQTPRYLIKTRGQQVTLSCSPISGHRSVSWYQQTPGQGLQFLFEYFSETQRNKGNFPGRFSGRQFSNSRSEMNVSTLELGDSALYLCASRLAGGTVNYEQYFGPGTRLTVT.

The V and J genes are TRBV9 and TRBJ2-3; D is possibly TRBD1 (5 bases). Trimming cost V 0 bases and J 5 bases, with 7 bases left between them. Germline V gene sequence: CDR1 SGDLS, CDR2 YYNGEE. The CDR3 sequence is 13 residues long. The CDR3 DNA sequence: TGTGCCAGCAGCGTAGCTCAGGGAGATACGCAGTATTTT. As protein: CASSVAQGDTQYF.

This clone was found a few times. The identical CDR3 is also encoded by other nucleotide sequences in the sample. The chain employs TRBV5-4 and TRBJ1-1; D is undetermined. The ends were cut back, 0 bases at V and 3 bases at J, with 3 bases in the middle. From germline, CDR1 is SGHNT and CDR2 YYREEE (reference sequence). CDR3 length: 12 residues. The CDR3 region has the DNA TGTGCCAGCAGCTTGGTGGACACTGAAGCTTTCTTT. Amino acid sequence: CASSLVDTEAFF.

The chain recombines TRBV6-4 with TRBJ2-1; TRBD1 agrees at 10 bases. Unmatched junction bases numbered 6, after V lost 2 bases and J lost 8 bases. The CDR3 spans 15 residues. The germline V gene has CDR1 MRHNA and CDR2 SNTAGT. The CDR3 nucleotides are TGTGCCAGCAGTGACAAGACAGGGGGCATGGATGAGCAGTTCTTC. The encoded protein is CASSDKTGGMDEQFF.

This clone was recorded once. The V gene is TRBV6-1, the J gene TRBJ2-2, with 8 bases fitting TRBD2. The CDR3 is 15 residues long. Germline-derived CDR1 and CDR2 are MNHNS and SASEGT. V lost 6 bases, J lost 7 bases, and 10 bases stayed unmatched. CDR3 bases: TGTGCCAGCAGACCCATGACTAGCGTAGACGGGGAGCTGTTTTTT. This sequence encodes CASRPMTSVDGELFF.

The J gene is TRBJ2-2, the V gene TRBV7-2; D remains ambiguous. Trimming removed 0 bases at V and 0 bases at J, with 11 bases between. CDR3 length: 17 amino acids. Germline CDR1 SGHTA, CDR2 FQGNSA. The CDR3: CASSLALLSTNTGELFF. Here the CDR3 DNA reads TGTGCCAGCAGCTTAGCGCTACTTAGCACGAACACCGGGGAGCTGTTTTTT.

V and J are TRBV7-3 and TRBJ2-1; tentatively, D is TRBD2 (5 bases). The CDR3 has 17 amino acids. V shed 5 bases and J shed 4 bases, with 21 bases lying between them. Germline assignment: CDR1 SGHTA and CDR2 FQGTGA. This chain's CDR3 is CASSPQSRVAGYNEQFF. In DNA form, the CDR3 reads TGTGCCAGCAGCCCCCAGTCGCGGGTAGCAGGATACAATGAGCAGTTCTTC.

V gene TRBV7-9 combines with J gene TRBJ2-2; 8 bases map to TRBD2. V lost 7 bases, J lost 7 bases, and 11 bases stayed unmatched. The CDR3 consists of 15 residues. From germline, CDR1 is SEHNR and CDR2 FQNEAQ (reference sequence). This CDR3 is CASTLGRANGGELFF. For the CDR3, the DNA is TGTGCCAGCACCCTCGGGAGGGCGAACGGCGGGGAGCTGTTTTTT.

The genes are TRBV11-2 and TRBJ2-7; 14 positions agree with TRBD2. The CDR3 is 17 amino acids. J lost 7 bases, V lost 1 base, and 9 bases had no gene match. Germline lookup yields CDR1 SGHAT and CDR2 FQNNGV. The CDR3 sequence: CASSLAMTSGRAQEQYF. The CDR3 DNA reads TGTGCCAGCAGCTTAGCTATGACTAGCGGGAGGGCCCAAGAGCAGTACTTC. The full variable domain, in which reference TRBV11-2 and TRBJ2-7 provide the parts outside the CDR3, is EAGVAQSPRYKIIEKRQSVAFWCNPISGHATLYWYQQILGQGPKLLIQFQNNGVVDDSQLPKDRFSAERLKGVDSTLKIQPAKLEDSAVYLCASSLAMTSGRAQEQYFGPGTRLTVT.

The V call is TRBV10-1, the J call TRBJ2-3; TRBD1 matches at 10 bases. Trimming cost V 2 bases and J 6 bases; bases outside gene matches: 5. The CDR3 is 15 amino acids. CDR1 and CDR2 from the germline V gene are WNHNN and SYGVQD (reference sequence). The CDR3, as DNA: TGCGCCAGCAGTGAGGGGGGACAGGGGTTGGATACGCAGTATTTT. This encodes CASSEGGQGLDTQYF.

This chain connects TRBV18 to TRBJ1-5; possibly TRBD1 for D (6 bases). This CDR3 is 18 amino acids long. Trimming stripped 5 bases from V and 0 bases from J, with 20 bases between. Germline CDR1 and CDR2: KGHSH and LQKENI. CDR3 sequence (DNA): TGTGCCAGCTCATACACAGAGGCCGGGGGCTATAGCAATCAGCCCCAGCATTTT. This translates into CASSYTEAGGYSNQPQHF.

This clone has more than one count but fewer than ten. The V gene is TRBV4-1, the J gene TRBJ2-3, with D uncertain. The CDR3 is 14 residues long. From germline, CDR1 is MGHRA and CDR2 YSYEKL. V lost 0 bases, J lost 2 bases, and 6 bases lay in between. CDR3 in DNA: TGCGCCAGCAGCCAAGATGTGTACACAGATACGCAGTATTTT. As protein: CASSQDVYTDTQYF.

This rearrangement joins TRBV5-1 to TRBJ2-5, with 10 nucleotides matching TRBD1. The J segment lost 3 bases and the V segment lost 4 bases, leaving 6 bases of the junction unmatched. This CDR3 region has 15 residues. The germline gives CDR1 SGHRS, CDR2 YFSETQ. CDR3 sequence: CASSIPGTGEETQYF. DNA for the CDR3: TGCGCCAGCAGCATACCCGGGACAGGGGAAGAGACCCAGTACTTC.

The V call is TRBV29-1, the J call TRBJ1-4; TRBD1 matches at 9 bases. J was trimmed by 1 base and V by 6 bases; bases with no gene match: 0. From germline, CDR1 is SQVTM and CDR2 ANQGSEA. CDR3 length equals 13 residues. The CDR3 spells CSVTGGTNEKLFF. The CDR3 DNA reads as TGCAGCGTGACAGGGGGAACTAATGAAAAACTGTTTTTT.

This clone has more than one count but fewer than ten. The V gene is TRBV6-1, the J gene TRBJ1-2, with 8 bases matching TRBD1. This CDR3 has 12 residues. Trimming cost V 6 bases and J 8 bases; bases outside gene matches: 5. The germline gives CDR1 MNHNS, CDR2 SASEGT. The CDR3 reads CASRRQGRGYTF. DNA for the CDR3: TGTGCCAGCAGACGACAGGGGCGCGGCTACACCTTC.

The rearrangement uses TRBV30 and TRBJ1-1, with 9 bases matching TRBD1. This CDR3 is built from 13 residues. Per the germline V gene, CDR1 is GTSNPN and CDR2 is SVGIG (reference sequence). After removal of 5 bases from V and 5 bases from J, the junction contained 6 bases not matched to a gene. CDR3 nucleotide sequence: TGTGCCTGGGGGACAGGGCGAACGACTGAAGCTTTCTTT. This sequence encodes CAWGTGRTTEAFF. The full variable domain, rest sourced from reference TRBV30 and TRBJ1-1, is SQTIHQWPATLVQPVGSPLSLECTVEGTSNPNLYWYRQAAGRGLQLLFYSVGIGQISSEVPQNLSASRPQDRQFILSSKKLLLSDSGFYLCAWGTGRTTEAFFGQGTRLTVV.

This clone was observed a single time. The chain has TRBV6-1 and TRBJ2-7; weak D call: TRBD2 (5 bases). This CDR3 has 15 amino acids. Deletions cut 10 bases from V and 2 bases from J, with 21 bases between. The germline V gene has CDR1 MNHNS and CDR2 SASEGT. CDR3 sequence reads: CAIQDSGVLAYEQYF. Here the CDR3 DNA reads TGTGCCATCCAGGACTCCGGGGTTTTGGCCTACGAGCAGTACTTC.